A single T cell receptor (beta chain) is shown here with its context. Within its sample, this clonotype is medium-sized (0.01 to 0.1%). Base-call qualities are not available, and no considerably larger clone is one nucleotide away. The library was produced with 5' RACE. Before sequencing, TCRbeta libraries were pooled in proportion to the sorted cell numbers of each library. Total RNA was extracted from the sorted cells with RNAzol RT, and cDNA was synthesized using an oligo(dT) primer and a template-switching oligo. The TCRbeta V-CDR3-J region was PCR-amplified with Kapa HiFi using a SMARTer oligo primer and a TCRbeta constant-region primer. A second PCR attached Illumina adaptors and sample-specific index barcodes, followed by HighPrep bead cleanup and Bioanalyzer confirmation of a band of roughly 650 bp. Sequencing of the libraries was done on an Illumina MiSeq using 2x151 bp paired-end reads. Regarding the original processing steps: An in-house Java program demultiplexed the reads, while MiXCR assigned TCRbeta annotations and counted clonotypes. Repertoire overlap was assessed with Morisita-Horn indices from the R package vegan, and UPGMA clustering and Circos plots of recurring clonotypes were generated. Shannon diversity and richness were normalized to the maximum possible value based on input cell numbers, so that values between 0 and 1 were obtained. CDR3beta sequences were aligned using MUSCLE, distances were calculated using SeqinR, and multidimensional scaling was plotted in R. TCRdb reprocessed the public reads (quality trimming at Q25 with fastp, clone calling with MiXCR) and kept in-frame beta chains. A single entry per CDR3 protein holds the most common genes and DNA from its merged rows. The V and J calls reflect TCRdb's pipeline rather than the authors' work. In this sample the table shows 300 or so distinct CDR3 sequences, around 3% of which occur a single time. 25% to 30% of the sample belongs to the ten largest clones.

The sample comes from a study of Japanese encephalitis immunity and Zika vaccine responses (dated by TCRdb to the early 2020s). Some background on the complete study: The included participants were given three 5.0 ug doses of alum-adjuvanted ZPIV at weeks 0, 4 and 28. Several representative participants per pre-vaccination group were picked for TCR sequencing, using samples from week 52 and from week 0, the point after pre-vaccination but before ZPIV. The study tested whether CD4 T cell responses to the Zika vaccine were shaped by prior Japanese encephalitis virus (JEV) or yellow fever virus (YFV) vaccination. Over 9 participants were given two doses of JEV vaccine (IXIARO) 28 days apart, two to three months before the first ZPIV dose. For stimulations, either ZIKV structural-protein peptide pools divided into flavivirus-conserved and non-conserved sets or JEV or YFV peptides matching the pre-vaccination were used. One dose of YFV vaccine (YF-VAX) was administered before ZPIV to more than 11 participants, and fewer than ten participants were flavivirus-naive. TCR repertoires from three flavivirus-naive individuals were also analyzed at weeks 2, 6 and 52 after the start of ZPIV vaccination. ZIKV peptides were 15-mers overlapping by 11 residues, selected for NetMHCpan/NetMHCII-predicted epitopes with affinity below 50 nM. What the research found in general, with its limitations: The analysis covered only a subset of trial participants who had three doses and adequate samples, rather than the whole vaccinated cohort. Because there were not enough samples, the peptide pools could not be deconvoluted, which meant the specific peptides behind the cross-reactive responses went unidentified. The samples grouped by participant and showed no similarity across individuals, which suggests that no public TCRs were detected. CD8 T cell responses to ZIKV peptide pools were of very low magnitude and seen in only a few individuals. After ZPIV, a significant decrease in repertoire richness of CD4 T cells responding to conserved ZIKV epitopes was observed in JEV-pre-vaccinated donors. Compared with YFV-pre-vaccinated donors, JEV-pre-vaccinated donors had higher repertoire similarity across time-points and stimulations, indicating that more clonotypes were common to ZIKV and JEV stimulation.

V is pared back by 5 bases and J by 6 bases, with 10 bases lying between the germline termini. CDR1 LNHDA and CDR2 SQIVND were looked up in the germline V gene (reference sequence). The CDR3 measures 12 amino acids from cysteine to phenylalanine. The sequence is cut down to CDR3 DNA, 36 bases in frame from base 1. PBMCs were labeled with CellTrace CFSE and cultured for less than seven days in RPMI with 8% human serum plus peptide pools at around 1 ug/mL each. Unfixed proliferating CD4 T cells were sorted on a BD FACSAria as live CD56-CD19-CD16-CD3+CD4+ CFSE-low cells. Enrolled adults were healthy and were found to be seronegative for ZIKV, JEV, YFV, DENV and WNV by microneutralization screening. Samples were obtained from a phase 1, double-blinded, randomized, placebo-controlled trial of an alum-adjuvanted Zika purified-inactivated virus (ZPIV) vaccine. Peripheral blood mononuclear cells were isolated using a standard procedure and kept frozen in liquid nitrogen until needed.

The chain was built from TRBV19 and TRBJ1-2, and perhaps TRBD1 as D gene, on 6 matching bases. The sequence was obtained from an adult man who received an inactivated Zika virus vaccine. The specimen comprised antigen-activated CD4+ T cells from blood, cultured, sampled during a Zika inactivated vaccine study. The DNA is as follows: TGTGCCAGTAGTCAGGGGCTCGATGGCTACACCTTC. Its protein reads: CASSQGLDGYTF.